The 10 T cell receptor beta chains given below trace back to one sample, sequenced in a study of response to subunit inactivated influenza vaccine. One entry per CDR3 protein, called by TCRdb with MiXCR from the RT-PCR reads. The sample holds roughly 460,000 distinct CDR3 sequences, over 9.5% seen once. The material sequenced was PBMCs from blood, taken about 40 days after vaccination. These TCRs come from a man between 50 and 59 years old who received an inactivated influenza vaccine.

Worth noting for this clonotype: A much larger clone differs by one base, so this may be a read error. The V gene is TRBV5-1, the J gene TRBJ1-4; no definite D call. Deletions cut 8 bases from V and 4 bases from J, with 12 bases between. CDR1 and CDR2 (germline): SGHRS, YFSETQ. CDR3 length: 13 residues. The CDR3 spells CARTTSGNEKLFF. CDR3 nucleotides: TGCGCCAGGACCACTTCGGGTAATGAAAAACTGTTTTTT.

This clonotype came up a few times. The chain links TRBV30 to TRBJ1-5; D may be TRBD1 (6 bases). CDR1 and CDR2 from the germline V gene are GTSNPN and SVGIG (reference sequence). Trimming removed 0 bases from V and 6 bases from J, with 12 bases in between. The CDR3 is 14 residues long. CDR3 DNA sequence: TGTGCCTGGAGTGTAAAAGGGGGGGGTCAGCCCCAGCATTTT. This gives the protein CAWSVKGGGQPQHF.

This clonotype turned up a few times. V is TRBV10-3 and J is TRBJ2-5; D is unresolved. CDR1 and CDR2 (germline): ENHRY, SYGVKD. The CDR3 length is 13 residues. V was trimmed by 3 bases and J by 2 bases, leaving 7 bases between them. In DNA, the CDR3 is TGTGCCATCAGTGACGGGCAGCAAGAGACCCAGTACTTC. This translates into CAISDGQQETQYF.

The chain is built from TRBV6-6 and TRBJ2-7; 9 bases map to TRBD1. This CDR3 is 13 amino acids long. The junction had 5 bases not matched to a gene; V was cut back by 6 bases and J by 5 bases. Germline V gene sequence: CDR1 MNHNY, CDR2 SVGAGI (reference sequence). CDR3 sequence reads: CASSRDRADEQYF. CDR3 nucleotides: TGTGCCAGCAGCCGGGACAGGGCGGACGAGCAGTACTTC.

This clonotype was detected a few times. The rearrangement uses TRBV9 and TRBJ2-1; 9 nucleotides align to TRBD2. There are 15 residues in the CDR3. Germline CDR1 and CDR2: SGDLS and YYNGEE. V shed 5 bases and J 3 bases; nucleotides not matched to a gene: 6. CDR3 loop: CASSSSGENYNEQFF. The DNA for the CDR3 is TGTGCCAGCAGTTCTAGCGGGGAGAACTACAATGAGCAGTTCTTC.

This clonotype appeared a few times. CDR3 amino acids: CASSALTNGNEQFF. The CDR3 DNA sequence: TGTGCCAGCAGCGCACTAACTAACGGCAATGAGCAGTTCTTC. V is TRBV9 and J is TRBJ2-1; no clear D. CDR1 SGDLS and CDR2 YYNGEE come from the germline V gene. V was trimmed by 3 bases and J by 6 bases, leaving 13 bases between them. The CDR3 consists of 14 residues.

The sample holds many counts of this clonotype. The rearrangement uses TRBV14 and TRBJ2-1; 7 nucleotides match TRBD2. CDR3 length: 16 amino acids. Germline assignment: CDR1 SGHDN and CDR2 FVKESK. The junction had 4 bases not matched to a gene; V was cut back by 2 bases and J by 0 bases. This chain's CDR3 is CASSQLAGRSYNEQFF. The CDR3 coding sequence is TGTGCCAGCAGCCAATTAGCGGGCCGCTCCTACAATGAGCAGTTCTTC.

The chain links TRBV7-2 to TRBJ1-1; unclear D gene. Germline-derived CDR1 and CDR2 are SGHTA and FQGNSA. V was trimmed by 1 base and J by 4 bases, leaving 7 bases between them. The CDR3 totals 13 residues. The CDR3 sequence is CASSLEQFTEAFF. The CDR3 DNA reads as TGTGCCAGCAGCTTAGAACAGTTCACTGAAGCTTTCTTT. The full variable domain, with the rest looked up from reference TRBV7-2 and TRBJ1-1, is GAGVSQSPSNKVTEKGKDVELRCDPISGHTALYWYRQSLGQGLEFLIYFQGNSAPDKSGLPSDRFSAERTGGSVSTLTIQRTQQEDSAVYLCASSLEQFTEAFFGQGTRLTVV.

This clonotype was seen many times. V usage is TRBV5-5 and J usage is TRBJ2-7; TRBD1 matches 8 bases. Trimming cost V 0 bases and J 3 bases; bases outside gene matches: 5. Germline assignment: CDR1 SGHKS and CDR2 YYEKEE (reference sequence). The CDR3 runs 15 residues. Here the CDR3 DNA reads TGTGCCAGCAGCTTGGAATTGGGACAGGTCTACGAGCAGTACTTC. As protein: CASSLELGQVYEQYF.

V and J are TRBV24-1 and TRBJ2-1; 7 positions agree with TRBD1. With 2 bases clipped from V and 6 bases from J, the junction kept 12 bases outside the gene matches. CDR3 length: 17 amino acids. Germline V gene data show CDR1 as KGHDR and CDR2 as SFDVKD. The CDR3 is CATSDSTGWVGINEQFF. CDR3 DNA sequence: TGTGCCACCAGTGATTCGACAGGGTGGGTGGGGATCAATGAGCAGTTCTTC.